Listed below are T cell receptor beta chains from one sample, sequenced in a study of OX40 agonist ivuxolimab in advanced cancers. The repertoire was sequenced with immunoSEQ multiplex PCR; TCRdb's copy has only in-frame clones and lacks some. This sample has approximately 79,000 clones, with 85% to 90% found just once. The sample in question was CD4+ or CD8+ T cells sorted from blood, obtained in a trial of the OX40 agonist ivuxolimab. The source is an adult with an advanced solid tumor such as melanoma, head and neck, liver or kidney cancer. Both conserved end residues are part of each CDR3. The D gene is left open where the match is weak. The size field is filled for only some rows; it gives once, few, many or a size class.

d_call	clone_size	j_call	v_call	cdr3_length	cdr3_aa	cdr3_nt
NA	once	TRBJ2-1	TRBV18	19	CASSPPLNFSQTYYNEQFF	TGTGCCAGCTCACCACCGCTAAATTTTTCTCAAACCTACTACAATGAGCAGTTCTTC
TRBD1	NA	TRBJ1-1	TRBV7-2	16	CASSQKFRDRATEAFF	TGTGCCAGCAGCCAAAAATTCCGGGACAGGGCGACGGAAGCTTTCTTT
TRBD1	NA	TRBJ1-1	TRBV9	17	CASSPGQGRTRGTEAFF	TGTGCCAGCAGCCCGGGACAGGGAAGGACTCGAGGGACTGAAGCTTTCTTT
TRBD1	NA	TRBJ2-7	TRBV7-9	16	CASSVGTGGKSYEQYF	TGTGCCAGCAGCGTAGGGACAGGGGGAAAGTCCTACGAGCAGTACTTC
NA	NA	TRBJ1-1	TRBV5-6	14	CASSQPTVNTEAFF	TGTGCCAGCAGCCAACCGACAGTGAACACTGAAGCTTTCTTT
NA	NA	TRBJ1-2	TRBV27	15	CASSLEGRAVDPYTF	TGTGCCAGCAGTTTGGAGGGCAGGGCTGTTGATCCCTACACCTTC
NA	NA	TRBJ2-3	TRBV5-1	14	CASSLTGYTDTQYF	TGCGCCAGCAGCTTGACCGGGTACACAGATACGCAGTATTTT
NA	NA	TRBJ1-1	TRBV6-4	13	CASSAGGFTEAFF	TGTGCCAGCAGCGCCGGGGGTTTCACTGAAGCTTTCTTT
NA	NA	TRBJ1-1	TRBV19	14	CASSIVSGGREAFF	TGTGCCAGTAGTATAGTTTCCGGGGGCAGAGAAGCTTTCTTT
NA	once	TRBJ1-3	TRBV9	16	CASSVDVRAAGNTIYF	TGTGCCAGCAGCGTAGACGTCAGGGCAGCTGGAAACACCATATATTTT
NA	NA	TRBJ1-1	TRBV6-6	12	CASEGRNTEAFF	TGTGCCAGCGAAGGTCGGAACACTGAAGCTTTCTTT
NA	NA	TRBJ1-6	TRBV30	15	CAWSVRVAYNSPLHF	TGTGCCTGGAGTGTACGCGTCGCCTATAATTCACCCCTCCACTTT
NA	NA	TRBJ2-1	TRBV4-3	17	CASSHSGLSGLVDEQFF	TGCGCCAGCAGCCACTCGGGGCTCTCTGGGTTAGTCGATGAGCAGTTCTTC
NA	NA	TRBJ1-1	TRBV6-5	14	CASSYSRPNTEAFF	TGTGCCAGCAGTTACTCGCGGCCGAACACTGAAGCTTTCTTT
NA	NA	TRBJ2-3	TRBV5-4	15	CASSTRGQSTDTQYF	TGTGCCAGCAGTACCAGGGGTCAAAGCACAGATACGCAGTATTTT
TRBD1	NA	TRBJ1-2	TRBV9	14	CASSAGQGLHGYTF	TGTGCCAGCAGCGCCGGACAGGGGTTACATGGCTACACCTTC
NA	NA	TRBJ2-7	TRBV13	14	CASRGGGTSHEQYF	TGTGCCAGCAGAGGGGGGGGGACATCCCACGAGCAGTACTTC
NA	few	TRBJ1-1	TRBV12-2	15	CASRPQEGGCTEAFF	TGTGCAAGTCGCCCTCAAGAGGGGGGCTGCACTGAAGCTTTCTTT
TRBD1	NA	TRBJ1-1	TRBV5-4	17	CASSPKRNRGQNTEAFF	TGTGCCAGCAGCCCGAAGCGGAACAGGGGGCAGAACACTGAAGCTTTCTTT
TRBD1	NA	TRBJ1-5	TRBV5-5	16	CASREGQGLSNQPQHF	TGTGCCAGCAGAGAAGGACAGGGACTTAGCAATCAGCCCCAGCATTTT
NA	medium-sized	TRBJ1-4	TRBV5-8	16	CASSPGQTTTNEKLFF	TGTGCCAGCAGCCCTGGACAGACGACAACTAATGAAAAACTGTTTTTT
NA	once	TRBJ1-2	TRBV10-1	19	CASSELEGWKPKYNYGYTF	TGCGCCAGCAGTGAGTTGGAGGGTTGGAAACCCAAATATAACTATGGCTACACCTTC
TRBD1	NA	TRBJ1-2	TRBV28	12	CASTDRVGGYTF	TGTGCCAGCACCGACAGGGTGGGCGGCTACACCTTC
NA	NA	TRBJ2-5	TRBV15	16	CATSRSTRDSGETQYF	TGTGCCACCAGCAGGTCAACCCGGGATTCAGGGGAGACCCAGTACTTC
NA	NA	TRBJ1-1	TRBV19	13	CASSTRQNTEAFF	TGTGCCAGTAGTACGAGACAGAACACTGAAGCTTTCTTT
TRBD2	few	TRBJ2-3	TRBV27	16	CASSRTSGRPSDTQYF	TGTGCCAGCAGCAGGACTAGCGGGAGGCCCTCAGATACGCAGTATTTT
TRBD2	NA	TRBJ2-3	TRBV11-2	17	CASSFGGLAHAGDTQYF	TGTGCCAGCAGCTTTGGGGGACTAGCGCACGCCGGGGATACGCAGTATTTT
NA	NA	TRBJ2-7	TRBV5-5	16	CASSFARGRGQDEQYF	TGTGCCAGCAGCTTTGCTAGGGGCAGAGGGCAGGACGAGCAGTACTTC
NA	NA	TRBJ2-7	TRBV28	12	CASSSPRETQYF	TGTGCCAGCAGTTCCCCCAGGGAAACGCAGTACTTC
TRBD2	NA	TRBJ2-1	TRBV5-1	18	CASSLGRAAGTYGDEQFF	TGCGCCAGCAGCTTGGGGAGGGCAGCGGGAACTTATGGCGATGAGCAGTTCTTC
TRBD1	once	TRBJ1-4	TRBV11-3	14	CASSTGTGAEKLFF	TGTGCCAGCAGCACCGGGACAGGGGCTGAAAAACTGTTTTTT
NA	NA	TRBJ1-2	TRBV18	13	CASVYAAGDGYTF	TGTGCCAGCGTCTACGCTGCAGGGGACGGCTACACCTTC
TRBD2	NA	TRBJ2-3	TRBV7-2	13	CASSSRGADTQYF	TGTGCCAGCAGCTCCCGGGGGGCAGATACGCAGTATTTT
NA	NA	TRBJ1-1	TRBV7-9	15	CASSPYREEDTEAFF	TGTGCCAGCAGCCCCTACAGGGAAGAGGACACTGAAGCTTTCTTT
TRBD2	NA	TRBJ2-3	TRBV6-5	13	CASKRGHTDTQYF	TGTGCCAGCAAGCGGGGGCACACAGATACGCAGTATTTT
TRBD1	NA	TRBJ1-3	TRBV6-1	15	CASSLGGNSGNTIYF	TGTGCCAGCAGTTTAGGGGGCAATAGTGGAAACACCATATATTTT
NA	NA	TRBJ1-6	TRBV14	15	CASSPSGVGNSPLHF	TGTGCCAGCAGCCCTAGTGGCGTCGGTAATTCACCCCTCCACTTT
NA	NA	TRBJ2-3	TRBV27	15	CASSPRPGVGDTQYF	TGTGCCAGCAGTCCAAGGCCTGGAGTTGGAGATACGCAGTATTTT
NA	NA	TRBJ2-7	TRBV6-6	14	CASSYFGQRYEQYF	TGTGCCAGCAGTTACTTTGGACAGCGCTACGAGCAGTACTTC
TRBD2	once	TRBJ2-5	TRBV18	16	CASSLVLAGPQETQYF	TGTGCCAGCTCCCTCGTTTTAGCGGGCCCACAAGAGACCCAGTACTTC
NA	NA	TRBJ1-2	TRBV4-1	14	CASSQMFFNYGYTF	TGCGCCAGCAGCCAAATGTTCTTTAACTATGGCTACACCTTC
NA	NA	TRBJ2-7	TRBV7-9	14	CASNDIAVWDEQYF	TGTGCCAGCAACGACATAGCGGTCTGGGACGAGCAGTACTTC
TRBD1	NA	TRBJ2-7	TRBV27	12	CASSERQGEQYF	TGTGCCAGCAGTGAGAGACAGGGGGAGCAGTACTTC
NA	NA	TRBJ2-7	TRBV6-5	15	CASRRFAGPSGEQYF	TGTGCCAGCAGAAGGTTCGCGGGCCCGTCCGGCGAGCAGTACTTC
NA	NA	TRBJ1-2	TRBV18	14	CASSRPVPNYGYTF	TGTGCCAGCTCACGGCCAGTTCCCAACTATGGCTACACCTTC
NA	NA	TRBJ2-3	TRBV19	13	CASRRTYGDTQYF	TGTGCCAGTAGGAGAACTTATGGGGATACGCAGTATTTT
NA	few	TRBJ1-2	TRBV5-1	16	CASSLGGGQQVYGYTF	TGCGCCAGCAGCTTGGGAGGTGGACAGCAAGTCTATGGCTACACCTTC
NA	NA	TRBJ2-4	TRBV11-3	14	CASSRTVAKNIQYF	TGTGCCAGCAGCCGGACGGTAGCCAAAAACATTCAGTACTTC
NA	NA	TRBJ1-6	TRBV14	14	CASRWGPNNSPLHF	TGTGCCAGCAGGTGGGGACCGAATAATTCACCCCTCCACTTT